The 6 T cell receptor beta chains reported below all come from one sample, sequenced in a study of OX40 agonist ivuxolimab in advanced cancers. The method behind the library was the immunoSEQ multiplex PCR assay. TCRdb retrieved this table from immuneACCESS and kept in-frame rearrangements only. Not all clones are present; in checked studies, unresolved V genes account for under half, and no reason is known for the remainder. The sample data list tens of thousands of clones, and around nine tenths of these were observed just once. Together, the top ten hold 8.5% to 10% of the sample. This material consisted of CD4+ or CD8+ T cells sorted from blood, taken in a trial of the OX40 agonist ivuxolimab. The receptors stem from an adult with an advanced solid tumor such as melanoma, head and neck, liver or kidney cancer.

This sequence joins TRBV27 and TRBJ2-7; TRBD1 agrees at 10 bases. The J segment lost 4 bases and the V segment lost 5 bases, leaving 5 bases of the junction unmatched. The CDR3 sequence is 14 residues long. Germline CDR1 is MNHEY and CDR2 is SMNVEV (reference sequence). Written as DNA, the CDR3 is TGTGCCAGCAGTCCCCGGACAGGGGGATACGAGCAGTACTTC. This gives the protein CASSPRTGGYEQYF.

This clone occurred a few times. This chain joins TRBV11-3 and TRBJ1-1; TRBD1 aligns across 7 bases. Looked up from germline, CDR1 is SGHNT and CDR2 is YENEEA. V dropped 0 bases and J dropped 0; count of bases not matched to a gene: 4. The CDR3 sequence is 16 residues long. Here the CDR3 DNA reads TGTGCCAGCAGCTTAGAACAGGGGCACCTGAACACTGAAGCTTTCTTT. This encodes CASSLEQGHLNTEAFF.

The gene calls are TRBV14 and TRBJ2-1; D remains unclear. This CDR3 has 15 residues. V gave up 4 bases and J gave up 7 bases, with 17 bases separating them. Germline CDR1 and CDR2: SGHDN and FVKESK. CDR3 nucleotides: TGTGCCAGCAGCCTCCTTGACGGCCAGATAAATGAGCAGTTCTTC. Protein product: CASSLLDGQINEQFF.

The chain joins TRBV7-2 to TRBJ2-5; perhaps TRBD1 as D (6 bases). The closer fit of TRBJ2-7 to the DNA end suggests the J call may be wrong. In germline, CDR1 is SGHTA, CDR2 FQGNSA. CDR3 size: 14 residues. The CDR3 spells CASRPDRTHYEQYF. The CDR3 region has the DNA TGTGCCAGCAGACCCGACAGGACTCACTACGAGCAGTACTTC.

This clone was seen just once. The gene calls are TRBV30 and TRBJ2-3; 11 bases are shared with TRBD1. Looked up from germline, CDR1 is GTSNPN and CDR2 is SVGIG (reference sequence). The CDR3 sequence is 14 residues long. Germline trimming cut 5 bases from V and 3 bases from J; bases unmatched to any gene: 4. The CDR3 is CAWVGTGGTDTQYF. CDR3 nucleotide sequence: TGTGCCTGGGTCGGGACAGGGGGTACAGATACGCAGTATTTT.

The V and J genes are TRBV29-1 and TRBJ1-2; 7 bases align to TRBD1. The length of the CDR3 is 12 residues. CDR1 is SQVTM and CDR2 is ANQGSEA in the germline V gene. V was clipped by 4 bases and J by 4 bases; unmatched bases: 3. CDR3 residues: CSVAGTVYGYTF. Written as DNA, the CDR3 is TGCAGCGTTGCCGGGACAGTCTATGGCTACACCTTC.